Presented here are 6 T cell receptor beta chains from one specimen sequenced in a study of graft-versus-host responses after intestinal transplantation. Their cognate antigens are unknown. The method was immunoSEQ multiplex PCR; TCRdb's version includes in-frame clones alone and lacks a portion of them. The top ten hold roughly a sixth of the sample, which has tens of thousands of clones, around 86% seen once. The material sequenced was unstimulated CD8+ T cells sorted from spleen or lymph node cells, taken before intestinal transplant. The source is a human donor who received an intestinal transplant.

The CDR3 DNA reads as TGTGCCAGCAGCCCGGGACTGGGCTTATACGAGCAGTACTTC. This gives the protein CASSPGLGLYEQYF. The chain couples TRBV9 to TRBJ2-7, with D possibly being TRBD2 (6 bases). Germline V gives CDR1 SGDLS, CDR2 YYNGEE. V lost 4 bases to trimming and J lost 4 bases, with 15 bases between them. This CDR3 spans 14 amino acids.

The V and J genes are TRBV4-1 and TRBJ1-2, with D maybe TRBD1 (5 bases). Trimming pared 3 bases from V and 3 bases from J, leaving 20 bases between. Germline values: CDR1 MGHRA, CDR2 YSYEKL. This CDR3 is built from 17 residues. In DNA, the CDR3 is TGCGCCAGCAGCCACCCTCAGGGAGGGGCGGAAGACTATGGCTACACCTTC. Amino acids: CASSHPQGGAEDYGYTF.

This chain joins TRBV2 and TRBJ2-1; 12 bases are shared with TRBD2. Per the germline V gene, CDR1 is SNHLY and CDR2 is FYNNEI. This CDR3 comprises 17 residues. Losses at the gene ends were 2 bases for V and 0 bases for J; bases not matched to a gene: 2. The CDR3 here is CASSELAGGSSYNEQFF. The CDR3 DNA reads as TGTGCCAGCAGTGAACTAGCGGGGGGGAGCTCCTACAATGAGCAGTTCTTC.

The rearrangement links TRBV6-1 to TRBJ2-1; a possible D gene is TRBD1 (7 bases). The germline gives CDR1 MNHNS, CDR2 SASEGT. Trimming removed 7 bases from V and 5 bases from J, with 18 bases in between. The CDR3 sequence is 15 residues long. CDR3 coding DNA: TGTGCCAGCAAGCCGCGGGACAGACCCGACAATGAGCAGTTCTTC. Translation gives CASKPRDRPDNEQFF.

The gene calls are TRBV10-1 and TRBJ2-2; D not resolved. There are 18 residues in the CDR3. CDR1 and CDR2 (germline): WNHNN, SYGVQD (reference sequence). V shed 4 bases and J shed 2 bases, with 20 bases lying between them. The CDR3 sequence is CASSVPEARTINTGELFF. In DNA, the CDR3 is TGCGCCAGCAGTGTTCCAGAGGCCCGAACAATCAACACCGGGGAGCTGTTTTTT.

The chain recombines TRBV11-3 with TRBJ2-1; D perhaps matches TRBD2 (6 bases). This CDR3 has 14 residues. CDR1 and CDR2 (germline): SGHNT, YENEEA. Trimming removed 4 bases from V and 7 bases from J, with 14 bases in between. In DNA form, the CDR3 reads TGTGCCAGCAGCTCTCGCGGGAACTTGAATGAGCAGTTCTTC. This encodes CASSSRGNLNEQFF.